What follows are 7 T cell receptor beta chains derived from one specimen sequenced in a study of control samples from healthy donors and cancer patients. Measured with immunoSEQ multiplex PCR; TCRdb has only the in-frame clones, and not every one. The sample has around 89,000 clones, 82% seen once. Sequencing was carried out using blood. The receptor set was obtained from a woman between 55 and 75 years old in good health.

The J gene is TRBJ2-7, the V gene TRBV18; D might be TRBD2 (5 bases). The germline CDR1 and CDR2 sequences are KGHSH and LQKENI. CDR3 length equals 13 residues. V lost 3 bases and J 6 bases, leaving 12 bases between the germline ends. The CDR3 here is CASSPQGEGEQYF. For the CDR3, the DNA is TGTGCCAGCTCACCTCAAGGAGAGGGCGAGCAGTACTTC.

This clone showed up many times. The chain has TRBV13 and TRBJ1-4; unclear D gene. Trimming removed 6 bases from V and 6 bases from J, with 8 bases in between. The CDR3 is 12 residues long. Germline values: CDR1 PRHDT, CDR2 FYEKMQ (reference sequence). This chain's CDR3 is CASSLKYEKLFF. CDR3 sequence (DNA): TGTGCCAGCAGTTTGAAATATGAAAAACTGTTTTTT.

V and J are TRBV5-1 and TRBJ1-2, with D possibly TRBD1 on 6 matching bases. The CDR3 is made up of 14 amino acids. The germline gives CDR1 SGHRS, CDR2 YFSETQ. V gave up 0 bases and J gave up 4 bases, with 10 bases separating them. The CDR3 DNA follows: TGCGCCAGCAGCTTGGACAGGGCCGTCTATGGCTACACCTTC. Residues: CASSLDRAVYGYTF.

The chain joins TRBV7-8 to TRBJ1-1; D is unresolved. Trimming removed 2 bases from V and 0 bases from J, with 4 bases in between. The CDR3 spans 13 residues. CDR1 is SGHVS and CDR2 is FQNEAQ in the germline V gene. In DNA form, the CDR3 reads TGTGCCAGCAGCTTATTGGTGAACACTGAAGCTTTCTTT. This encodes CASSLLVNTEAFF. The full variable domain, rest sourced from reference TRBV7-8 and TRBJ1-1, is GAGVSQSPRYKVAKRGQDVALRCDPISGHVSLFWYQQALGQGPEFLTYFQNEAQLDKSGLPSDRFFAERPEGSVSTLKIQRTQQEDSAVYLCASSLLVNTEAFFGQGTRLTVV.

The genes are TRBV6-5 and TRBJ1-5; no reliable D call. V dropped 0 bases and J dropped 4 bases, with 7 bases sitting between them. The CDR3 runs to 14 residues. In germline, CDR1 is MNHEY, CDR2 SVGAGI. CDR3 amino acids: CASSYSGGNQPQHF. The DNA for the CDR3 is TGTGCCAGCAGTTACTCGGGAGGTAATCAGCCCCAGCATTTT.

This rearrangement joins TRBV11-2 to TRBJ2-5; TRBD2 matches at 10 bases. The length of the CDR3 is 17 residues. Per germline, CDR1 SGHAT and CDR2 FQNNGV. The J segment lost 2 bases and the V segment lost 5 bases, leaving 11 bases of the junction unmatched. The CDR3 loop reads CASSLGGVAGGQETQYF. CDR3 nucleotides: TGTGCCAGCAGCCTCGGTGGGGTAGCGGGGGGACAAGAGACCCAGTACTTC.

V usage is TRBV5-1 and J usage is TRBJ1-4, with D possibly matching TRBD1 (6 bases). With 2 bases removed from V and 0 bases from J, the gap between germline ends came to 11 bases. The CDR3 totals 16 residues. Germline loops: CDR1 SGHRS, CDR2 YFSETQ. The CDR3, as DNA: TGCGCCAGCAGCTTCGGAACAGGGACAACTAATGAAAAACTGTTTTTT. It yields the protein CASSFGTGTTNEKLFF.